The clone carrying this T cell receptor (beta chain) has a single count. Antigen specificity is unknown. Sequencing was performed with immunoSEQ multiplex PCR; in TCRdb, only in-frame clones are kept and a portion is missing. Of tens of thousands of clones listed, around 77% are singletons. These data come from a study of T cells in localized non-small cell lung cancer. Whole-study results and caveats: Researchers found a median around 61 of the top 100 tumor clones in adjacent lung. T cell clonality was highest in uninvolved adjacent lung, above tumor. Only one tumor region was sequenced, so heterogeneity remains possible. An association was observed between higher blood T cell density and longer overall survival.

Germline CDR1 and CDR2: MDHEN and SYDVKM. V was trimmed by 1 base and J by 3 bases, leaving 10 bases between them. CDR3 length equals 14 residues. The sample in question was peripheral blood, obtained before any cancer treatment. This clonotype originated in a male donor at least 60 years old with stage III squamous cell lung carcinoma. V usage is TRBV28 and J usage is TRBJ2-7; the D is unclear. The CDR3 nucleotides are TGTGCCAGCAGTTTATCCGTGCCGAACTACGAGCAGTACTTC. It translates to CASSLSVPNYEQYF.